The T cell receptor beta chain described here comes from a study of T cells in Graves' hyperthyroidism and ophthalmopathy. Findings of the study overall: It was a median about 6 months before onset that the model predicted ophthalmopathy. Expanded thyroid clonotypes (above 0.001) were mostly also found in blood.

This clonotype has ten or more counts. Its specificity is unknown. Patients with uncontrolled infections, other autoimmune diseases, pregnancy or lactation were excluded. The germline V gene encodes CDR1 SGHVS and CDR2 FQNEAQ. The CDR3 is 16 amino acids. The junction had 5 bases not matched to a gene; V was cut back by 5 bases and J by 4 bases. Amplification yielded TCR beta CDR3 regions, with RNA transcripts as the source. A first-round RT-PCR of the TCR CDR3 used the HTBI primer set. MiXCR, applied by TCRdb to the multiplex PCR reads, yields one record per CDR3 protein. The table records hundreds of thousands of distinct CDR3 sequences, about 15% of them present only once.

The chain recombines TRBV7-8 with TRBJ2-2, with 12 bases matching TRBD1. The sequence was obtained from a woman younger than 35 with Graves' hyperthyroidism. Sequences were obtained from blood. The CDR3: CASSDGTGGSTGELFF. In DNA form, the CDR3 reads TGTGCCAGCAGCGATGGGACAGGGGGCAGCACCGGGGAGCTGTTTTTT.